This is a list of T cell receptor beta chains from one sample in a study of spatial heterogeneity in lung cancer. Each CDR3 protein is one row after TCRdb ran MiXCR on the 5' RACE reads. The table records under 11,000 distinct CDR3 sequences, 3% to 4.5% of them present only once. The sample was normal lung tissue next to the tumor, taken at surgery. The receptor source for this set is a male donor with early-stage non-small cell lung cancer. Both conserved end residues are part of each CDR3. Each record gives: D gene, J gene, V gene, clone size, CDR3 DNA, CDR3 protein. A D gene is named only where the DNA matches it firmly. Clone size appears in some rows only: once, few, many, or a class for an expanded clone.

D gene: NA
J gene: TRBJ2-6
V gene: TRBV29-1
clone size: many
CDR3 DNA: TGCAGCGTGGCGACGTCTGGGGCCAACGTCCTGACTTTC
CDR3 protein: CSVATSGANVLTF

D gene: NA
J gene: TRBJ2-3
V gene: TRBV15
clone size: many
CDR3 DNA: TGTGCCACCAGCAGAGGAAGAGATACGCAGTATTTT
CDR3 protein: CATSRGRDTQYF

D gene: TRBD2
J gene: TRBJ2-1
V gene: TRBV3-1
clone size: many
CDR3 DNA: TGTGCCAGCAGCCAAGGTGGACTAGCGGGGGGGGCCCCCCGGTTCTTC
CDR3 protein: CASSQGGLAGGAPRFF

D gene: NA
J gene: TRBJ2-5
V gene: TRBV29-1
clone size: few
CDR3 DNA: TGCAGCGTTGAAGAAGGACAGCAAGAGACCCAGTACTTC
CDR3 protein: CSVEEGQQETQYF

D gene: NA
J gene: TRBJ1-1
V gene: TRBV29-1
clone size: many
CDR3 DNA: TGCAGCGTTGAGACCCCCGCTGAAGCTTTCTTT
CDR3 protein: CSVETPAEAFF

D gene: NA
J gene: TRBJ1-5
V gene: TRBV18
clone size: medium-sized
CDR3 DNA: TGTGCCAGCTCAAGCAAACAGGGACAGCCCCAGCATTTT
CDR3 protein: CASSSKQGQPQHF

D gene: TRBD1
J gene: TRBJ1-2
V gene: TRBV29-1
clone size: many
CDR3 DNA: TGCAGCGTTGAGGCCGTTAGGGACAGGAACTATGGCTACACCTTC
CDR3 protein: CSVEAVRDRNYGYTF

D gene: TRBD1
J gene: TRBJ1-1
V gene: TRBV5-1
clone size: many
CDR3 DNA: TGCGCCAGCAGCGGGGGACAGAGACACACTGAAGCTTTCTTT
CDR3 protein: CASSGGQRHTEAFF

D gene: TRBD1
J gene: TRBJ1-2
V gene: TRBV29-1
clone size: many
CDR3 DNA: TGCAGCGTTCTGACAGGGGATGGCTACACCTTC
CDR3 protein: CSVLTGDGYTF

D gene: NA
J gene: TRBJ1-2
V gene: TRBV11-2
clone size: NA
CDR3 DNA: TGTGCCAGCCAAGGTTATAACTATGGCTACACCTTC
CDR3 protein: CASQGYNYGYTF

D gene: NA
J gene: TRBJ1-6
V gene: TRBV6-5
clone size: medium-sized
CDR3 DNA: TGTGCCAGCAGTTACAGCCGGACTAGGAGCTCCTATAATTCACCCCTCCACTTT
CDR3 protein: CASSYSRTRSSYNSPLHF

D gene: NA
J gene: TRBJ2-5
V gene: TRBV5-1
clone size: few
CDR3 DNA: TGCGCCAGCAGCTTCCGGGGGCAGGGGGAGACCCAGTACTTC
CDR3 protein: CASSFRGQGETQYF

D gene: NA
J gene: TRBJ1-4
V gene: TRBV28
clone size: medium-sized
CDR3 DNA: TGTGCCAGCAGTTTATTTCGCGGGGCTAATGAAAAACTGTTTTTT
CDR3 protein: CASSLFRGANEKLFF

D gene: NA
J gene: TRBJ1-2
V gene: TRBV29-1
clone size: many
CDR3 DNA: TGCAGCGTTGAAGAGGAAGCACAGACGTATGGCTACACCTTC
CDR3 protein: CSVEEEAQTYGYTF

D gene: TRBD1
J gene: TRBJ1-4
V gene: TRBV7-2
clone size: many
CDR3 DNA: TGTGCCAGCAGCGGATCGACAGGGGCAACTAATGAAAAACTGTTTTTT
CDR3 protein: CASSGSTGATNEKLFF

D gene: TRBD1
J gene: TRBJ2-7
V gene: TRBV9
clone size: many
CDR3 DNA: TGTGCCAGCAGCGGTCAGGGGGCCTACGAGCAGTACTTC
CDR3 protein: CASSGQGAYEQYF

D gene: TRBD1
J gene: TRBJ1-5
V gene: TRBV12-3/TRBV12-4
clone size: many
CDR3 DNA: TGTGCCAGCAGTTTTACGGCAGGGGGCCATCAGCCCCAGCATTTT
CDR3 protein: CASSFTAGGHQPQHF

D gene: TRBD2
J gene: TRBJ2-1
V gene: TRBV4-3
clone size: medium-sized
CDR3 DNA: TGCGCCAGCAGCCGCTCCTTGGACGGGACTACCTTCCACAATGAGCAGTTCTTC
CDR3 protein: CASSRSLDGTTFHNEQFF